These 18 T cell receptor beta chains were sequenced from one sample in a study of vaccination effects on CD4 cells after COVID-19. The data were produced by immunoSEQ multiplex PCR, yet TCRdb's version contains in-frame clones alone and is incomplete. The sample yields tens of thousands of clones, under 85% seen once. What these receptors recognize is not known. Antigen-specific CD4+ T cells were expanded (with viral peptide pools) by the ViraFEST assay ahead of sequencing. Once cultured for approximately ten days, the cells underwent separation to obtain CD4+ T cells. Vaccination of participants consisted of two doses of either the BNT162b2 or mRNA-1273 vaccine. The sequences come from CD4+ T cells from PBMCs cultured with HCoV-OC43 spike peptides, collected after COVID-19 vaccination. Subset of the sample: HCoV-OC43 spike overlapping peptide pool stimulation. The receptors were gathered from a human donor who received a COVID-19 vaccine.

This clone came up a few times. This chain joins TRBV18 and TRBJ1-5; D remains ambiguous. Germline CDR1 reads KGHSH; CDR2 reads LQKENI. CDR3 length: 13 amino acids. V shed 3 bases and J shed 3 bases, with 6 bases lying between them. The chain's CDR3 is CASSPFDNQPQHF. DNA of the CDR3: TGTGCCAGCTCACCGTTCGACAATCAGCCCCAGCATTTT.

The CDR3: CASSLVGGSNTGELFF. The DNA of the CDR3 is TGTGCCAGCAGCTTAGTTGGAGGTTCGAACACCGGGGAGCTGTTTTTT. This rearrangement joins TRBV7-8 to TRBJ2-2, with a weak D call TRBD2 (5 bases). The CDR3 loop spans 16 amino acids. The germline V gene encodes CDR1 SGHVS and CDR2 FQNEAQ. The V gene lost 1 base and the J gene lost 0 bases, with 9 bases spanning the gap. Using reference TRBV7-8 and TRBJ2-2 for the parts outside the CDR3, the full variable domain is GAGVSQSPRYKVAKRGQDVALRCDPISGHVSLFWYQQALGQGPEFLTYFQNEAQLDKSGLPSDRFFAERPEGSVSTLKIQRTQQEDSAVYLCASSLVGGSNTGELFFGEGSRLTVL.

The chain carries TRBV6-5 and TRBJ1-2, with TRBD1 identical over 9 bases. Germline V gene data show CDR1 as MNHEY and CDR2 as SVGAGI. The CDR3 is made up of 14 amino acids. After removal of 5 bases from V and 9 bases from J, the junction contained 10 bases not matched to a gene. For the CDR3, the DNA is TGTGCCAGCAGTAACACCGGGACAGGGAGAAGCTACACCTTC. Its translation is CASSNTGTGRSYTF.

The chain is built from TRBV30 and TRBJ1-4; D may be TRBD1 (6 bases). The CDR3 loop spans 15 amino acids. The V end lost 2 bases, the J end lost 4 bases, and 14 bases lay between the germline ends. Germline V gene sequence: CDR1 GTSNPN, CDR2 SVGIG (reference sequence). DNA of the CDR3: TGTGCCTGGAGTATTGGGAGCAGGGGTAATGAAAAACTGTTTTTT. Protein: CAWSIGSRGNEKLFF.

The V call is TRBV19, the J call TRBJ1-1, with a tentative D call TRBD1 (6 bases). Trimming cost V 5 bases and J 0 bases, with 13 bases left between them. CDR3 length equals 15 residues. Germline V CDR1 and CDR2: LNHDA, SQIVND (reference sequence). The CDR3 DNA reads TGTGCCAGTAGTTCACCGGGGGCCATGAACACTGAAGCTTTCTTT. Its protein product is CASSSPGAMNTEAFF.

The V gene is TRBV7-7, the J gene TRBJ2-1, with D possibly TRBD1 on 5 matching bases. Trimming removed 5 bases at V and 3 bases at J, with 14 bases between. Germline loops: CDR1 SSHAT, CDR2 FNYEAQ (reference sequence). The CDR3 runs 15 residues. CDR3 sequence: CASSHDSSIYNEQFF. DNA of the CDR3: TGTGCCAGCAGCCACGACAGTAGTATCTACAATGAGCAGTTCTTC.

The chain is built from TRBV18 and TRBJ1-3; D is possibly TRBD1 (5 bases). CDR1 and CDR2 (germline): KGHSH, LQKENI. The CDR3 sequence is 16 residues long. Trimming shortened V by 0 bases and J by 2 bases, and 11 bases separated the two germline ends. CDR3 in DNA: TGTGCCAGCTCACCACCGAAGGGGAGCCCTGGAAACACCATATATTTT. Its translation: CASSPPKGSPGNTIYF.

The V call is TRBV29-1, the J call TRBJ2-5; TRBD2 matches 9 bases. The CDR3 loop spans 13 amino acids. The V and J ends lost 7 bases and 4 bases, in that order; junction bases with no gene match: 7. Germline CDR1 and CDR2: SQVTM and ANQGSEA. The CDR3 loop is CSAKPSGAETQYF. As DNA, the CDR3 is TGCAGCGCTAAGCCTAGCGGGGCAGAGACCCAGTACTTC.

This clone is a singleton in its sample. The rearrangement uses TRBV5-8 and TRBJ1-6; D not resolved. Germline loops: CDR1 SGHTS, CDR2 YDEGEE. Trimming removed 6 bases at V and 0 bases at J, with 13 bases between. The CDR3 is made up of 16 amino acids. The CDR3 is CASTRKKSSYNSPLHF. The CDR3 region has the DNA TGTGCCAGCACCCGGAAGAAGAGCTCCTATAATTCACCCCTCCACTTT. Full variable domain (missing parts from reference TRBV5-8 and TRBJ1-6): EAGVTQSPTHLIKTRGQQATLRCSPISGHTSVYWYQQALGLGLQFLLWYDEGEERNRGNFPPRFSGRQFPNYSSELNVNALELEDSALYLCASTRKKSSYNSPLHFGNGTRLTVT.

J is TRBJ1-4 and V is TRBV7-9; D gene uncertain. Germline CDR1 SEHNR, CDR2 FQNEAQ (reference sequence). This CDR3 contains 19 residues. Between the trimmed V and J ends, which lost 3 bases and 5 bases, there was a span of 25 bases. CDR3 in amino acids: CASSFVGWRPQEENEKLFF. The CDR3 nucleotides read TGTGCCAGCAGCTTCGTAGGGTGGAGGCCGCAGGAAGAGAATGAAAAACTGTTTTTT. The full variable domain, completed using reference TRBV7-9 and TRBJ1-4, is DTGVSQNPRHKITKRGQNVTFRCDPISEHNRLYWYRQTLGQGPEFLTYFQNEAQLEKSRLLSDRFSAERPKGSFSTLEIQRTEQGDSAMYLCASSFVGWRPQEENEKLFFGSGTQLSVL.

CDR3 in DNA: TGTGCCAGCAGCGAGGACTACCCCGGGACCCAGTACTTC. This gives the protein CASSEDYPGTQYF. This sequence joins TRBV7-3 and TRBJ2-5; TRBD2 might be the D (6 bases). Trimming cost V 5 bases and J 7 bases, with 14 bases left between them. The CDR3 is 13 amino acids. Per germline, CDR1 SGHTA and CDR2 FQGTGA.

This clone was counted between two and nine times. The chain has TRBV5-1 and TRBJ2-5; 7 bases agree with TRBD2. Trimming removed 0 bases from V and 5 bases from J; junction bases left unmatched: 4. Germline lookup yields CDR1 SGHRS and CDR2 YFSETQ. The CDR3 totals 14 residues. CDR3 nucleotides: TGCGCCAGCAGCTTGGTGTCTAGCGGTGAGACCCAGTACTTC. It specifies CASSLVSSGETQYF.

The gene calls are TRBV24-1 and TRBJ1-2; D is ambiguous. CDR3 length: 13 amino acids. Germline V lookup: CDR1 KGHDR, CDR2 SFDVKD. Trimming took off 4 bases at V and 6 bases at J, with 11 bases between the two ends. In DNA form, the CDR3 reads TGTGCCACCAGTGACCCCCCCGGGAATGGCTACACCTTC. Amino acid sequence: CATSDPPGNGYTF.

The chain uses TRBV2 and TRBJ1-1; D gene uncertain. CDR1 is SNHLY, CDR2 FYNNEI, per germline. V lost 2 bases, J lost 5 bases, and 9 bases lay in between. The CDR3 runs 13 residues. The CDR3 is CASSEKERTEAFF. The CDR3 nucleotides are TGTGCCAGCAGTGAAAAGGAAAGAACTGAAGCTTTCTTT.

This clone is a singleton in its sample. The chain has TRBV7-2 and TRBJ1-4, with unresolved D. This CDR3 is 13 amino acids long. Germline lookup yields CDR1 SGHTA and CDR2 FQGNSA. Trimming shortened V by 3 bases and J by 8 bases, and 10 bases separated the two germline ends. The CDR3 DNA follows: TGTGCCAGCAGCTTCGAACCTCGGGAAAAACTGTTTTTT. Its protein product is CASSFEPREKLFF.

The J gene is TRBJ1-1, the V gene TRBV9; D is uncertain. The V end was cut by 3 bases, the J end by 1 base, with 22 bases between. The CDR3 consists of 18 residues. The germline V gene has CDR1 SGDLS and CDR2 YYNGEE. CDR3 sequence (DNA): TGTGCCAGCAGCGGTGGGGTGCGGACGCCAACTGAGAACACTGAAGCTTTCTTT. Amino acids: CASSGGVRTPTENTEAFF.

The V gene is TRBV4-1, the J gene TRBJ1-5; D gene uncertain. CDR1 is MGHRA and CDR2 is YSYEKL in the germline V gene. The CDR3 length is 17 residues. The germline V and J ends were trimmed by 4 bases and 0 bases, with 16 bases remaining between them. Here the CDR3 reads CASSRRWTTDSNQPQHF. In DNA, the CDR3 is TGCGCCAGCAGCCGCCGATGGACGACGGATAGCAATCAGCCCCAGCATTTT.

This chain connects TRBV18 to TRBJ2-7, with D perhaps given as TRBD1 or TRBD2 (6 bases each). This CDR3 spans 15 amino acids. Trimming pared 4 bases from V and 0 bases from J, leaving 13 bases between. Germline CDR1 is KGHSH and CDR2 is LQKENI. The CDR3 here is CASSLLATGSYEQYV. The CDR3 region has the DNA TGTGCCAGCTCACTTCTAGCGACAGGCTCCTACGAGCAGTACGTC.